These T cell receptor beta chains were read from a single sample in a study of blood T cells in healthy people across ages. In TCRdb, the 5' RACE reads were re-called with MiXCR into one record per CDR3 protein. The table includes some 1.8 million distinct CDR3 sequences, about two fifths detected once. Sequenced material: blood. All receptors come from a human donor in good health. Each CDR3 is given with its conserved first and last residue. D genes are given only for firm matches. A clone size is listed for some rows: how often the clone was seen (once, few, many), or a class if it is expanded.

v_gene: TRBV7-2
abundance: few
j_gene: TRBJ1-2
d_gene: .
CDR3aa: CASSFPSSAGYTF
CDR3nt: TGTGCCAGCAGCTTCCCCAGTTCTGCAGGCTACACCTTC

v_gene: TRBV18
abundance: few
j_gene: TRBJ2-3
d_gene: TRBD2
CDR3aa: CASSPGLAEGTDTQYF
CDR3nt: TGTGCCAGCTCACCGGGACTAGCGGAGGGCACAGATACGCAGTATTTT

v_gene: TRBV12-3/TRBV12-4
abundance: many
j_gene: TRBJ2-5
d_gene: .
CDR3aa: CASSSGGTETQYF
CDR3nt: TGTGCCAGCAGTTCCGGGGGTACGGAGACCCAGTACTTC

v_gene: TRBV3-1
abundance: .
j_gene: TRBJ2-1
d_gene: .
CDR3aa: CASSQDSGRAYNEQFF
CDR3nt: TGTGCCAGCAGCCAAGACAGCGGGCGGGCCTACAATGAGCAGTTCTTC

v_gene: TRBV11-3
abundance: .
j_gene: TRBJ1-1
d_gene: .
CDR3aa: CANSLRAANTEAFF
CDR3nt: TGTGCCAACAGCTTAAGGGCCGCGAACACTGAAGCTTTCTTT

v_gene: TRBV5-8
abundance: .
j_gene: TRBJ1-6
d_gene: .
CDR3aa: CASSLSWGPSPLHF
CDR3nt: TGTGCCAGCAGCTTGAGCTGGGGACCTTCACCCCTCCACTTT

v_gene: TRBV11-2
abundance: few
j_gene: TRBJ2-5
d_gene: TRBD2
CDR3aa: CASSLGPSGTQETQYF
CDR3nt: TGTGCCAGCAGCTTAGGGCCTAGCGGCACGCAAGAGACCCAGTACTTC

v_gene: TRBV7-6
abundance: .
j_gene: TRBJ2-1
d_gene: .
CDR3aa: CASSKWRRGFTNEQFF
CDR3nt: TGTGCCAGCAGCAAGTGGAGGCGAGGATTTACAAATGAGCAGTTCTTC

v_gene: TRBV12-3/TRBV12-4
abundance: .
j_gene: TRBJ1-2
d_gene: .
CDR3aa: CASSLVGFVGAGRYGYTF
CDR3nt: TGTGCCAGCAGTTTAGTGGGGTTTGTCGGCGCAGGACGGTATGGCTACACCTTC

v_gene: TRBV4-1
abundance: .
j_gene: TRBJ2-5
d_gene: TRBD1
CDR3aa: CASSQGDRGMETQYF
CDR3nt: TGCGCCAGCAGCCAAGGAGACAGGGGGATGGAGACCCAGTACTTC

v_gene: TRBV3-1
abundance: once
j_gene: TRBJ2-3
d_gene: .
CDR3aa: CASRLSGYSSDTQYF
CDR3nt: TGTGCCAGCAGACTCAGCGGGTACTCCTCAGATACGCAGTATTTT

v_gene: TRBV12-3/TRBV12-4
abundance: few
j_gene: TRBJ1-1
d_gene: .
CDR3aa: CASSVLLIAEAFF
CDR3nt: TGTGCCAGCAGTGTCCTGCTAATCGCTGAAGCTTTCTTT

v_gene: TRBV20-1
abundance: .
j_gene: TRBJ2-3
d_gene: TRBD2
CDR3aa: CGASRAGGPEDTQYF
CDR3nt: TGCGGTGCTAGTAGGGCGGGGGGGCCGGAAGATACGCAGTATTTT

v_gene: TRBV5-5
abundance: few
j_gene: TRBJ1-1
d_gene: .
CDR3aa: CASSLDLRGSRTEAFF
CDR3nt: TGTGCCAGCAGCTTGGATTTAAGGGGGTCGAGGACTGAAGCTTTCTTT

v_gene: TRBV12-3/TRBV12-4
abundance: .
j_gene: TRBJ1-2
d_gene: TRBD1
CDR3aa: CASSPDRGQDYTF
CDR3nt: TGTGCCAGCAGCCCTGACAGGGGGCAAGACTACACCTTC